Listed here are 19 T cell receptor beta chains from one sample, sequenced in a study of blood T cell repertoires in COVID-19. Assay used: immunoSEQ multiplex PCR; TCRdb lists only in-frame clones, some missing. This table holds 400,000 to 500,000 clones, 80% to 90% found once. The material sequenced was peripheral blood. These receptors originate from a woman aged 30 to 39 with active or convalescent COVID-19.

In DNA form, the CDR3 reads TGTGCCAGCAGCTTAGCGGGGCAGGGCCTCCAAGAGACCCAGTACTTC. It encodes CASSLAGQGLQETQYF. V gene TRBV7-2 combines with J gene TRBJ2-5; possibly TRBD1 for D (5 bases). Germline CDR1 reads SGHTA; CDR2 reads FQGNSA. Trimming pared 0 bases from V and 1 base from J, leaving 12 bases between. CDR3 length equals 16 residues.

This sequence joins TRBV5-1 and TRBJ2-1; 11 positions agree with TRBD2. J lost 7 bases, V lost 3 bases, and 6 bases had no gene match. CDR3 length: 15 residues. The germline gives CDR1 SGHRS, CDR2 YFSETQ. CDR3 in DNA: TGCGCCAGCAGCTCTGGACTAGCGGGTGGTAATGAGCAGTTCTTC. Amino acid sequence: CASSSGLAGGNEQFF.

This clone was recorded once. This chain joins TRBV19 and TRBJ2-2, with 7 bases lining up with TRBD1. Germline-derived CDR1 and CDR2 are LNHDA and SQIVND (reference sequence). There are 15 residues in the CDR3. Trimming removed 4 bases from V and 1 base from J; junction bases left unmatched: 3. DNA for the CDR3: TGTGCCAGTAGTAAACAGGGGCAGAACACCGGGGAGCTGTTTTTT. Amino acid sequence: CASSKQGQNTGELFF.

This chain links TRBV30 with TRBJ1-2, with D perhaps matching TRBD1 (5 bases). This CDR3 has 12 amino acids. Germline V gene sequence: CDR1 GTSNPN, CDR2 SVGIG (reference sequence). With 4 bases removed from V and 3 bases from J, the gap between germline ends came to 9 bases. CDR3: CAWMGGDYGYTF. In DNA form, the CDR3 reads TGTGCCTGGATGGGGGGAGACTATGGCTACACCTTC.

V gene TRBV7-9 combines with J gene TRBJ2-1; perhaps TRBD2 as D (6 bases). Germline V gene data show CDR1 as SEHNR and CDR2 as FQNEAQ (reference sequence). The CDR3 has 14 residues. Trimming took off 7 bases at V and 5 bases at J, with 15 bases between the two ends. CDR3 sequence: CASTLAIGDNEQFF. For the CDR3, the DNA is TGTGCCAGCACCCTAGCGATCGGCGACAATGAGCAGTTCTTC.

This sequence joins TRBV3-1 (or the pseudogene TRBV3-2) and TRBJ1-3, with D possibly matching TRBD1 (6 bases). CDR1 and CDR2 from the germline V gene are LGHDT and YNNKEL (reference sequence). The CDR3 is 14 amino acids. V lost 8 bases, J lost 7 bases, and 18 bases lay in between. The CDR3 spells CASSRSGTSNTIYF. DNA of the CDR3: TGTGCCAGCTCCCGATCCGGGACAAGTAACACCATATATTTT.

V gene TRBV28 combines with J gene TRBJ2-1; 8 bases match TRBD2. Germline CDR1 reads MDHEN; CDR2 reads SYDVKM. V lost 5 bases, J lost 3 bases, and 12 bases stayed unmatched. The CDR3 loop spans 17 amino acids. The chain's CDR3 is CASSHTRLAPNYNEQFF. The CDR3 DNA sequence: TGTGCCAGCAGTCACACCAGACTAGCGCCGAACTACAATGAGCAGTTCTTC.

This clone occurred once. The chain links TRBV7-2 to TRBJ1-2, with 7 bases identical to TRBD1. Trimming cost V 4 bases and J 10 bases; bases outside gene matches: 12. The CDR3 contains 14 residues. Germline CDR1 SGHTA, CDR2 FQGNSA. CDR3 bases: TGTGCCAGCAGCTCGCCCATCGCTACAGGGGCCTACACCTTC. As protein: CASSSPIATGAYTF.

The chain links TRBV5-1 to TRBJ2-3; tentatively, D is TRBD1 (5 bases). The CDR3 spans 14 residues. The V and J ends lost 0 bases and 5 bases respectively, with 10 bases between them. CDR1 and CDR2 (germline): SGHRS, YFSETQ. CDR3 in amino acids: CASSLGQGKDTQYF. The CDR3 region has the DNA TGCGCCAGCAGCTTGGGTCAGGGAAAAGATACGCAGTATTTT.

V gene TRBV2 combines with J gene TRBJ1-1; D unclear. V shed 10 bases and J shed 4 bases, with 10 bases lying between them. The CDR3 runs to 11 residues. The germline gives CDR1 SNHLY, CDR2 FYNNEI. CDR3 nucleotide sequence: TGTGCCATCTCATACAGCACTGAAGCTTTCTTT. It encodes CAISYSTEAFF.

The chain combines TRBV10-1 with TRBJ1-2; no clear D gene. V was shortened by 8 bases and J by 6 bases, with 16 bases between the two germline ends. The CDR3 is 13 residues long. The germline gives CDR1 WNHNN, CDR2 SYGVQD (reference sequence). The CDR3 sequence is CASLDAEGDGYTF. The DNA of the CDR3 is TGCGCCAGCCTGGATGCCGAGGGTGATGGCTACACCTTC.

The chain couples TRBV27 to TRBJ1-1; 9 nucleotides align to TRBD1. Germline CDR1 reads MNHEY; CDR2 reads SMNVEV (reference sequence). The CDR3 consists of 15 residues. V shed 3 bases, J shed 4 bases, and the junction held 6 bases outside the gene matches. CDR3 sequence: CASSFDRGGSTEAFF. The DNA of the CDR3 is TGTGCCAGCAGTTTCGACAGGGGGGGAAGCACTGAAGCTTTCTTT.

V usage is TRBV4-2 and J usage is TRBJ1-5, with D unclear. The V end was cut by 1 base, the J end by 0 bases, with 7 bases between. The CDR3 length is 15 residues. Germline CDR1 is LGHNA and CDR2 is YNFKEQ. This CDR3 reads CASSQVADSNQPQHF. CDR3 nucleotide sequence: TGTGCCAGCAGCCAAGTGGCGGATAGCAATCAGCCCCAGCATTTT.

This chain joins TRBV15 and TRBJ2-3; 8 nucleotides agree with TRBD1. The CDR3 is 17 amino acids. Trimming took 1 base from V and 0 from J; bases not matched to a gene: 6. CDR1 and CDR2 (germline): LNHNV, YYDKDF (reference sequence). DNA of the CDR3: TGTGCCACCAGCAGAGCCGGGACAGGACTTAGCACAGATACGCAGTATTTT. The encoded protein is CATSRAGTGLSTDTQYF.

This clone was detected only a few times. The J gene is TRBJ1-2, the V gene TRBV6-1; D not resolved. This CDR3 has 13 amino acids. Germline CDR1 is MNHNS and CDR2 is SASEGT. V lost 2 bases and J lost 4, with 8 bases in between. The CDR3 sequence: CASSERGFYGYTF. In DNA, the CDR3 is TGTGCCAGCAGTGAACGGGGTTTCTATGGCTACACCTTC.

The V call is TRBV6-5, the J call TRBJ1-2, with TRBD1 matching over 9 bases. V gave up 6 bases and J gave up 6 bases; unmatched junction bases: 2. Looked up from germline, CDR1 is MNHEY and CDR2 is SVGAGI. The CDR3 has 12 amino acids. CDR3 DNA: TGTGCCAGCAGACAGGGGGCTAATGGCTACACCTTC. Its protein product is CASRQGANGYTF.

The V gene is TRBV18, the J gene TRBJ1-5, with no clear D. Germline assignment: CDR1 KGHSH and CDR2 LQKENI. CDR3 size: 13 residues. V lost 0 bases and J lost 7, with 7 bases in between. The CDR3 sequence is CASSPPGEQPQHF. The CDR3 region has the DNA TGTGCCAGCTCACCACCCGGAGAACAGCCCCAGCATTTT.

V gene TRBV11-1 combines with J gene TRBJ1-2; D uncertain. The CDR3 length is 15 residues. V lost 1 base, J lost 1 base, and 10 bases lay in between. Germline lookup yields CDR1 SGHAT and CDR2 FQDESV (reference sequence). CDR3 sequence (DNA): TGTGCCAGCAGCTTAGATGTGGAGATTAACTATGGCTACACCTTC. It encodes CASSLDVEINYGYTF.

The V call is TRBV7-9, the J call TRBJ2-1, with 11 bases lining up with TRBD2. J lost 5 bases, V lost 5 bases, and 2 bases had no gene match. Germline V lookup: CDR1 SEHNR, CDR2 FQNEAQ (reference sequence). The CDR3 runs 14 residues. The CDR3 loop reads CASSASGRNNEQFF. The CDR3 DNA sequence: TGTGCCAGCAGCGCTAGCGGGAGGAACAATGAGCAGTTCTTC.